The rows below give T cell receptor beta chains drawn from one sample of a study of T-cell memory formation after mild COVID-19. One entry per CDR3 protein results from TCRdb running MiXCR on the 5' RACE reads. This table holds about 340,000 distinct CDR3 sequences, approximately 12% found once. Sequenced material: PBMCs or a T cell subset sorted from them (not recorded which). These receptors all come from a man aged 18 to 29 who had mild COVID-19 (a few samples of this study predate the infection). Cell type and time point are not known. The CDR3 runs from the conserved cysteine through the conserved F or W. A D gene is named only where the DNA matches it firmly. Size tells how often a clone was seen, or its class if it is expanded.

D: .; J: TRBJ2-3; size: few; V: TRBV6-2/TRBV6-3; DNA: TGTGCCAGCACCCCTAGCACAGATACGCAGTATTTT; CDR3: CASTPSTDTQYF